These 31 T cell receptor beta chains originate from one sample sequenced in a study of blood T cell repertoires in COVID-19 (TCRdb year 2020). The method behind the library was the immunoSEQ multiplex PCR assay. In TCRdb, the immuneACCESS table is reduced to in-frame sequences with V and J assigned. These tables do not hold every clone; where another copy was compared, an unresolved V gene accounts for under half, and the others remain unexplained. This sample comprises more than 200,000 clones, around nine tenths of them detected only once. The ten largest make up under 5% of the sample. The specimen was PBMCs or T cells enriched from blood (not recorded which). These receptor sequences come from a woman between 25 and 40 years old who had recovered from COVID-19.

This clone was recorded only once. The chain employs TRBV9 and TRBJ2-1; 8 positions agree with TRBD2. The germline gives CDR1 SGDLS, CDR2 YYNGEE. The CDR3 has 14 amino acids. V lost 0 bases, J lost 9 bases, and 5 bases stayed unmatched. CDR3 DNA: TGTGCCAGCAGCGTAGATGGGGGACTAGGTGAGCAGTTCTTC. Its translation: CASSVDGGLGEQFF.

This sequence joins TRBV5-6 and TRBJ1-2; 9 bases are shared with TRBD1. CDR3 length equals 14 residues. The V gene end was trimmed by 4 bases and the J gene end by 7 bases; junction bases not matched to a gene: 8. Germline assignment: CDR1 SGHDT and CDR2 YYEEEE. The CDR3 loop is CASSPLTGGSGYTF. CDR3 nucleotides: TGTGCCAGCAGCCCGCTCACAGGGGGCTCTGGCTACACCTTC.

The chain carries TRBV19 and TRBJ1-1; 8 nucleotides match TRBD1. CDR3 size: 15 residues. Looked up from germline, CDR1 is LNHDA and CDR2 is SQIVND (reference sequence). Unmatched junction bases numbered 10, after V lost 5 bases and J lost 5 bases. The CDR3 region has the DNA TGTGCCAGTAGTCCCTGGACAGGGCAAAATACTGAAGCTTTCTTT. Translation: CASSPWTGQNTEAFF.

The gene calls are TRBV28 and TRBJ1-1, with a tentative D call TRBD1 (6 bases). Germline values: CDR1 MDHEN, CDR2 SYDVKM. Trimming removed 5 bases from V and 5 bases from J, with 18 bases in between. This CDR3 spans 15 amino acids. CDR3 loop: CASSRIQGLGTEAFF. CDR3 DNA: TGTGCCAGCAGTCGGATCCAGGGGCTTGGGACTGAAGCTTTCTTT.

The chain is built from TRBV9 and TRBJ1-3, with unresolved D. Trimming shortened V by 0 bases and J by 2 bases, and 9 bases separated the two germline ends. The CDR3 has 15 amino acids. The germline gives CDR1 SGDLS, CDR2 YYNGEE. CDR3: CASSVEAGTGNTIYF. CDR3 nucleotide sequence: TGTGCCAGCAGCGTAGAAGCGGGAACTGGAAACACCATATATTTT.

The chain uses TRBV29-1 and TRBJ1-1; D uncertain. Looked up from germline, CDR1 is SQVTM and CDR2 is ANQGSEA. The CDR3 length is 13 residues. Trimming shortened V by 6 bases and J by 2 bases, and 13 bases separated the two germline ends. As DNA, the CDR3 is TGCAGCGTAGCCGCCCGGGTAAACACTGAAGCTTTCTTT. Translated, it gives CSVAARVNTEAFF.

The rearrangement uses TRBV29-1 and TRBJ2-1, with D unclear. There are 13 residues in the CDR3. From germline, CDR1 is SQVTM and CDR2 ANQGSEA. The V and J ends lost 4 bases and 2 bases respectively, with 9 bases between them. CDR3: CSVAAVAYNEQFF. The CDR3 DNA sequence: TGCAGCGTTGCGGCGGTAGCCTACAATGAGCAGTTCTTC.

The J gene is TRBJ2-5, the V gene TRBV28; 13 positions match TRBD2. Germline CDR1 and CDR2: MDHEN and SYDVKM. There are 16 residues in the CDR3. After removal of 5 bases from V and 4 bases from J, the junction contained 7 bases not matched to a gene. The CDR3 bases are TGTGCCAGCAGTACCCGGACTAGCGGGAGCCGAGAGACCCAGTACTTC. This gives the protein CASSTRTSGSRETQYF.

The chain carries TRBV2 and TRBJ1-2; 9 nucleotides line up with TRBD1. With 6 bases clipped from V and 6 bases from J, the junction kept 11 bases outside the gene matches. The CDR3 spans 15 residues. The germline V gene encodes CDR1 SNHLY and CDR2 FYNNEI. CDR3 nucleotides: TGTGCCAGCAGCGAGACCGACAGGGGGTTCGATGGCTACACCTTC. Protein: CASSETDRGFDGYTF.

The rearrangement uses TRBV27 and TRBJ2-7, with TRBD2 identical over 13 bases. The length of the CDR3 is 17 residues. Germline-derived CDR1 and CDR2 are MNHEY and SMNVEV (reference sequence). Trimming took 3 bases from V and 5 from J; bases not matched to a gene: 10. CDR3 amino acids: CASSFGLAGVNFHEQYF. CDR3 bases: TGTGCCAGCAGTTTTGGACTAGCGGGAGTCAATTTCCACGAGCAGTACTTC.

The genes are TRBV3-1 (or the pseudogene TRBV3-2) and TRBJ2-7, with TRBD1 matching over 9 bases. Germline CDR1 reads LGHDT; CDR2 reads YNNKEL (reference sequence). The V gene end was trimmed by 8 bases and the J gene end by 5 bases; junction bases not matched to a gene: 1. CDR3 size: 11 residues. The CDR3 DNA is TGTGCCAGCCGACAGGGGGACGAGCAGTACTTC. This gives the protein CASRQGDEQYF.

The gene calls are TRBV5-1 and TRBJ1-1, with a tentative D call TRBD1 (5 bases). V was cut by 0 bases and J by 4 bases, with 10 bases left in between. Germline CDR1 SGHRS, CDR2 YFSETQ. The CDR3 is made up of 14 amino acids. CDR3 amino acids: CASSLERGFTEAFF. DNA for the CDR3: TGCGCCAGCAGCTTGGAGCGGGGGTTCACTGAAGCTTTCTTT.

V is TRBV5-1 and J is TRBJ2-7; 13 bases match TRBD2. Trimming cost V 7 bases and J 6 bases; bases outside gene matches: 7. This CDR3 has 14 amino acids. Germline V gene lookup returns CDR1 SGHRS and CDR2 YFSETQ. The CDR3 DNA follows: TGCGCCAGCGGAGGACTAGCGGGAGAGGTCGAGCAGTACTTC. The encoded protein is CASGGLAGEVEQYF.

The chain combines TRBV4-1 with TRBJ1-2; 10 nucleotides align to TRBD1. Germline V lookup: CDR1 MGHRA, CDR2 YSYEKL. The CDR3 runs to 19 residues. V lost 2 bases and J lost 1; bases outside the gene matches: 13. CDR3 residues: CASSQFWGQGSSLNYGYTF. The CDR3 DNA reads as TGCGCCAGCAGCCAATTTTGGGGACAGGGGTCTAGTCTTAACTATGGCTACACCTTC.

The rearrangement joins TRBV18 to TRBJ2-2; D is ambiguous. V lost 6 bases, J lost 3 bases, and 11 bases lay in between. The CDR3 is made up of 14 amino acids. Germline loops: CDR1 KGHSH, CDR2 LQKENI. The CDR3 sequence: CASSPSRDTGELFF. The CDR3 DNA is TGTGCCAGCTCGCCTAGTAGAGACACCGGGGAGCTGTTTTTT.

This clone came up once. The chain combines TRBV19 with TRBJ2-3; D is possibly TRBD1 (6 bases). CDR3 size: 17 residues. Trimming took off 6 bases at V and 2 bases at J, with 21 bases between the two ends. From germline, CDR1 is LNHDA and CDR2 SQIVND (reference sequence). CDR3 in DNA: TGTGCCAGTAGGATCGCAGGGGCCAGTGGACTCACAGATACGCAGTATTTT. It specifies CASRIAGASGLTDTQYF. The full variable domain, in which reference TRBV19 and TRBJ2-3 provide the parts outside the CDR3, is DGGITQSPKYLFRKEGQNVTLSCEQNLNHDAMYWYRQDPGQGLRLIYYSQIVNDFQKGDIAEGYSVSREKKESFPLTVTSAQKNPTAFYLCASRIAGASGLTDTQYFGPGTRLTVL.

The chain is built from TRBV6-1 and TRBJ2-1; 9 nucleotides align to TRBD2. The length of the CDR3 is 15 residues. Germline loops: CDR1 MNHNS, CDR2 SASEGT. The junction had 9 bases not matched to a gene; V was cut back by 2 bases and J by 10 bases. The CDR3 nucleotides are TGTGCCAGCAGTGAATTTCGGCTAGCGGGATCAGAGCAGTTCTTC. This sequence encodes CASSEFRLAGSEQFF.

The chain links TRBV4-3 to TRBJ1-1; D is possibly TRBD1 (5 bases). The V and J ends lost 0 bases and 2 bases respectively, with 13 bases between them. Germline loops: CDR1 LGHNA, CDR2 YSLEER. The CDR3 totals 16 residues. Here the CDR3 DNA reads TGCGCCAGCAGCCAAGATACCCGCGGGGGAAACACTGAAGCTTTCTTT. Translation: CASSQDTRGGNTEAFF.

This clone was counted between two and nine times. The rearrangement links TRBV9 to TRBJ2-1; TRBD2 matches at 9 bases. This CDR3 region has 16 residues. Trimming cost V 4 bases and J 4 bases; bases outside gene matches: 9. The germline CDR1 and CDR2 sequences are SGDLS and YYNGEE. For the CDR3, the DNA is TGTGCCAGCAGCCCCAGACCTAGCGGGGCTTACAATGAGCAGTTCTTC. It is translated as CASSPRPSGAYNEQFF.

This clone was counted a few times. This chain links TRBV11-2 with TRBJ1-2; D ambiguous. The germline gives CDR1 SGHAT, CDR2 FQNNGV. This CDR3 contains 13 residues. The V gene lost 5 bases and the J gene lost 7 bases, with 14 bases spanning the gap. CDR3: CASSLNNRGGYTF. The CDR3 nucleotides are TGTGCCAGCAGCCTCAACAATCGGGGTGGCTACACCTTC.

Turning to this clone: Other DNA sequences from this sample encode an identical CDR3 as well. The chain employs TRBV4-3 and TRBJ2-7, with TRBD1 matching 9 bases. Losses at the gene ends were 3 bases for V and 0 bases for J; bases not matched to a gene: 0. The CDR3 totals 14 residues. Germline CDR1 reads LGHNA; CDR2 reads YSLEER. The CDR3 DNA reads TGCGCCAGCAGCCAGGACAGGGGCTCCTACGAGCAGTACTTC. Translated: CASSQDRGSYEQYF.

CDR3 in DNA: TGTGCCAGTAGTCCCTCCGGACAGAACACCGGGGAGCTGTTTTTT. As protein: CASSPSGQNTGELFF. The chain combines TRBV19 with TRBJ2-2; perhaps TRBD1 as D (5 bases). The ends were cut back, 5 bases at V and 1 base at J, with 11 bases in the middle. The CDR3 loop spans 15 amino acids. Germline V lookup: CDR1 LNHDA, CDR2 SQIVND (reference sequence).

The chain recombines TRBV4-3 with TRBJ1-2, with 7 bases aligning to TRBD1. Germline V gene sequence: CDR1 LGHNA, CDR2 YSLEER. The CDR3 is 15 amino acids. The ends lost 0 bases at V and 6 bases at J; junction bases unmatched: 7. The CDR3 sequence is CASSQDLAGGNGYTF. The CDR3 nucleotides read TGCGCCAGCAGCCAAGATCTGGCAGGGGGGAATGGCTACACCTTC.

This chain joins TRBV7-8 and TRBJ1-3, with D uncertain. The CDR3 length is 13 residues. Trimming cost V 0 bases and J 2 bases, with 2 bases left between them. Germline V CDR1 and CDR2: SGHVS, FQNEAQ. Here the CDR3 DNA reads TGTGCCAGCAGCTTAGCCACTGGAAACACCATATATTTT. Residues: CASSLATGNTIYF.

V usage is TRBV2 and J usage is TRBJ1-6; 7 bases align to TRBD1. From germline, CDR1 is SNHLY and CDR2 FYNNEI. This CDR3 has 14 residues. With V trimmed by 8 bases and J by 6 bases, 7 bases remained unmatched. The CDR3 loop is CASAQGGGNSPLHF. The CDR3 DNA follows: TGTGCCAGCGCCCAGGGGGGAGGTAATTCACCCCTCCACTTT. Using reference TRBV2 and TRBJ1-6 for the parts outside the CDR3, the full variable domain is EPEVTQTPSHQVTQMGQEVILRCVPISNHLYFYWYRQILGQKVEFLVSFYNNEISEKSEIFDDQFSVERPDGSNFTLKIRSTKLEDSAMYFCASAQGGGNSPLHFGNGTRLTVT.

The chain carries TRBV11-3 and TRBJ2-5; D is ambiguous. V lost 4 bases to trimming and J lost 0 bases, with 6 bases between them. Germline V gene lookup returns CDR1 SGHNT and CDR2 YENEEA. This CDR3 has 13 amino acids. For the CDR3, the DNA is TGTGCCAGCAGCTCCATGTACCAAGAGACCCAGTACTTC. Its translation: CASSSMYQETQYF.

The chain couples TRBV2 to TRBJ1-2, with a possible D match to TRBD1 (5 bases). Deletions cut 6 bases from V and 4 bases from J, with 15 bases between. This CDR3 comprises 14 residues. Germline assignment: CDR1 SNHLY and CDR2 FYNNEI. The CDR3 sequence is CASRKGEGGYGYTF. CDR3 nucleotides: TGTGCCAGCAGGAAAGGGGAGGGTGGCTATGGCTACACCTTC.

The chain joins TRBV21-1 to TRBJ1-2; the table's D call TRBD1 went unverified against the DNA. TRBV21-1 is given as a pseudogene. This CDR3 is built from 15 residues. This chain's CDR3 is CASSKWQGAVCGYTF. In nucleotides, the CDR3 is TGTGCCAGCAGCAAATGGCAGGGGGCGGTATGTGGCTACACCTTC.

The genes are TRBV30 and TRBJ1-4; D gene ambiguous. Between the trimmed V and J ends, which lost 0 bases and 11 bases, there was a span of 13 bases. This CDR3 comprises 13 residues. In germline, CDR1 is GTSNPN, CDR2 SVGIG (reference sequence). CDR3 DNA: TGTGCCTGGAGTGTAGCTGCGGGTGGGAAACTGTTTTTT. Amino acid sequence: CAWSVAAGGKLFF.

V is TRBV28 and J is TRBJ2-5; TRBD2 aligns across 13 bases. The CDR3 spans 18 residues. Trimming cost V 5 bases and J 8 bases; bases outside gene matches: 17. Per the germline V gene, CDR1 is MDHEN and CDR2 is SYDVKM. CDR3 coding DNA: TGTGCCAGCAGTCCCCGCCAACCGGGGACTAGCGGGGTGGGAACCCAGTACTTC. Residues: CASSPRQPGTSGVGTQYF.

The rearrangement joins TRBV5-8 to TRBJ1-4, with D tentatively TRBD1 (6 bases). The CDR3 has 14 amino acids. Per germline, CDR1 SGHTS and CDR2 YDEGEE. V was cut by 5 bases and J by 7 bases, with 15 bases left in between. For the CDR3, the DNA is TGTGCCAGCAGTTATAGACAGGTGGTTGAAAAACTGTTTTTT. Translation gives CASSYRQVVEKLFF.